Listed below are T cell receptor beta chains from one sample, sequenced in a study of blood T cell repertoires in COVID-19. Profiling relied on immunoSEQ multiplex PCR, and the TCRdb table lists in-frame clones only, not all of them. The table has about 200,000 clones, 84% seen once; the top ten hold 7.8%. Sequenced material: peripheral blood. Source of these receptors: an elderly woman with COVID-19, enrolled during active disease. Each CDR3 is given with its conserved first and last residue. A D gene is named only where the DNA matches it firmly.

J	V	D	CDR3	DNA
TRBJ1-1	TRBV6-5	TRBD1	CASSRQGNTEAFF	TGTGCCAGCAGTCGACAGGGGAACACTGAAGCTTTCTTT
TRBJ2-1	TRBV18	TRBD2	CASSPGTSGANNEQFF	TGTGCCAGCTCACCAGGGACTAGCGGAGCCAACAATGAGCAGTTCTTC
TRBJ2-7	TRBV29-1	TRBD1	CSVGRGQAPYEQYF	TGCAGCGTTGGTCGGGGACAGGCCCCCTACGAGCAGTACTTC
TRBJ2-3	TRBV7-3	TRBD1	CASSPGTGDTQYF	TGTGCCAGCAGCCCCGGGACAGGTGATACGCAGTATTTT
TRBJ2-1	TRBV24-1	-	CATSDSRTAYNEQFF	TGTGCCACCAGTGATTCCCGGACAGCATACAATGAGCAGTTCTTC
TRBJ1-3	TRBV9	-	CASSVVGQSSGNTIYF	TGTGCCAGCAGCGTAGTGGGGCAGAGCTCTGGAAACACCATATATTTT
TRBJ1-3	TRBV9	-	CASSVGRSSGNTIYF	TGTGCCAGCAGCGTAGGGAGAAGCTCTGGAAACACCATATATTTT
TRBJ1-2	TRBV6-5	-	CASITAGLIYGYTF	TGTGCCAGCATCACAGCAGGACTCATCTATGGCTACACCTTC
TRBJ1-1	TRBV3-1/TRBV3-2	-	CASSQMGGWYAFF	TGTGCCAGCAGCCAAATGGGAGGGTGGTACGCTTTCTTT
TRBJ1-1	TRBV11-1	-	CASRAGQTLMNTEAFF	TGTGCCAGCAGAGCCGGACAGACCTTAATGAACACTGAAGCTTTCTTT
TRBJ2-7	TRBV19	-	CASGSAGSYEQYF	TGTGCCAGTGGGTCAGCAGGTTCCTACGAGCAGTACTTC
TRBJ2-5	TRBV21-1	-	CASSKTGGPETQYF	TGTGCCAGCAGCAAGACGGGAGGCCCAGAGACCCAGTACTTC
TRBJ2-2	TRBV14	-	CASSQDASPRWDTGELFF	TGTGCCAGCAGCCAAGACGCGTCCCCTAGATGGGACACCGGGGAGCTGTTTTTT
TRBJ2-5	TRBV3-1/TRBV3-2	TRBD2	CASSGGAPETQYF	TGTGCCTCTAGCGGGGGGGCCCCGGAGACCCAGTACTTC
TRBJ1-6	TRBV28	TRBD1	CASSAGDRGLWGYNSPLHF	TGTGCCAGCAGTGCTGGGGACAGGGGGCTTTGGGGCTATAATTCACCCCTCCACTTT
TRBJ2-3	TRBV18	-	CASSPRADTQYF	TGTGCCAGCTCACCACGGGCGGATACGCAGTATTTT